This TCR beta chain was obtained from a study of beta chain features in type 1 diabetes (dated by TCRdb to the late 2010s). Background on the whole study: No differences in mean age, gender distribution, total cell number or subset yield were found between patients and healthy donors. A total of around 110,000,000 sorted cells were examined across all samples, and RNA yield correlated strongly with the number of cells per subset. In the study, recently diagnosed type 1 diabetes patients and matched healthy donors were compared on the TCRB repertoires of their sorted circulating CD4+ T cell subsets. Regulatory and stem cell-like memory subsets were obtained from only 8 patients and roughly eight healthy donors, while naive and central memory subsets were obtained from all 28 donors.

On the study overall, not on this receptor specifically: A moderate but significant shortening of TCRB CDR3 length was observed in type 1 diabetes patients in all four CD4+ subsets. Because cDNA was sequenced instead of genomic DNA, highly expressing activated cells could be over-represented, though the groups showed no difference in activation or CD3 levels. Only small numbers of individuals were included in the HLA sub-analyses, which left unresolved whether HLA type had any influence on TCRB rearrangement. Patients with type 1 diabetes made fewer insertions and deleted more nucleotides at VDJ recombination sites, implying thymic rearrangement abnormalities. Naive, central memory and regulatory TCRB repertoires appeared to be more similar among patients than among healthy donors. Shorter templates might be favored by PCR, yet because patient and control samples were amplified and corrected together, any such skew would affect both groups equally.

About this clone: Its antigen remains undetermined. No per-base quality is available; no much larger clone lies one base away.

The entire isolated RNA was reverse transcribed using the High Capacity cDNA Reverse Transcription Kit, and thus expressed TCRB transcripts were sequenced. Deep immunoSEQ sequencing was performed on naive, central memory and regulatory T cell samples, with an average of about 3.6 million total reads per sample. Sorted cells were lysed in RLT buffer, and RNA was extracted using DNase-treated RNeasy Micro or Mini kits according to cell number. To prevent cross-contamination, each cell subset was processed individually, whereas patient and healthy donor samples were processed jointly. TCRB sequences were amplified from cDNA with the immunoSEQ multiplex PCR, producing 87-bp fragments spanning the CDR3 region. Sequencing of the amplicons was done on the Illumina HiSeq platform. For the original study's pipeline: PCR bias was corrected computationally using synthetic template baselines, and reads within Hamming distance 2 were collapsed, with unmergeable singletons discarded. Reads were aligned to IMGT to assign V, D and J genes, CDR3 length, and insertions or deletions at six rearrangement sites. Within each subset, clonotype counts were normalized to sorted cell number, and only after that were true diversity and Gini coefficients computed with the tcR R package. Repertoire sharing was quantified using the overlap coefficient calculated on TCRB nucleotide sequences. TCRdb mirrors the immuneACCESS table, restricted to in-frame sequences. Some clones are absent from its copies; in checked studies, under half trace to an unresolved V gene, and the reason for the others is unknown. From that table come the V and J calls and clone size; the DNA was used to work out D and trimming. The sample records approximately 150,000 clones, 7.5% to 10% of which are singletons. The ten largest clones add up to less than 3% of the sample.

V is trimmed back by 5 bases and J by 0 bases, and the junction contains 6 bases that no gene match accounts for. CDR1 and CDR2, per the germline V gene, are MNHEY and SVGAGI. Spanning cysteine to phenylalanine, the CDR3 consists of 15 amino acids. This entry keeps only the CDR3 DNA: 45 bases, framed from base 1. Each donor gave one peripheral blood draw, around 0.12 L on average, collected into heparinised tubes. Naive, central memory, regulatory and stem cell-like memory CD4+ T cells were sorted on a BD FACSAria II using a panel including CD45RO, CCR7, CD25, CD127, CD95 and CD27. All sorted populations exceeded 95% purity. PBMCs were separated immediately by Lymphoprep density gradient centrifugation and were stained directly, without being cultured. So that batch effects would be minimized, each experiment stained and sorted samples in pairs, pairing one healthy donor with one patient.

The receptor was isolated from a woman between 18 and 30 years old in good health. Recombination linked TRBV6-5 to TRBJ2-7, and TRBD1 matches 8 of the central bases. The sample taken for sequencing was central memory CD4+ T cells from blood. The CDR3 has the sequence CASSPTGTGSYEQYF. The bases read TGTGCCAGCAGTCCCACCGGGACAGGCTCCTACGAGCAGTACTTC.